A single sample gave rise to the 27 T cell receptor beta chains below, sequenced in a study of human T cells and chemical hapten exposure. Each CDR3 protein is one row after TCRdb ran MiXCR on the RACE reads. The repertoire holds about 85,000 distinct CDR3 sequences, with around 10% as singletons. Time point: patch test 2, 6 weeks after DPC sensitization. The treatment denotes: therapeutic diphenylcyclopropenone sensitization with weekly scalp DPC. The sequenced sample was whole blood, obtained in connection with sensitization to the hapten diphenylcyclopropenone (DPC). The receptors shown here come from a man aged 18 to 30 with alopecia areata. Some clones in this sample may be carry-over from other donors' samples.

This clonotype was seen only a few times. The chain combines TRBV20-1 with TRBJ1-2; tentatively, D is TRBD1 (5 bases). The CDR3 is made up of 13 amino acids. The V end lost 6 bases, the J end lost 4 bases, and 15 bases lay between the germline ends. Germline V gives CDR1 DFQATT, CDR2 SNEGSKA (reference sequence). The CDR3 DNA reads as TGCAGTGCCCTCTTACAGGAAAGCTATGGCTACACCTTC. It yields the protein CSALLQESYGYTF.

This chain links TRBV6-1 with TRBJ2-7, with TRBD2 matching 7 bases. CDR1 and CDR2 (germline): MNHNS, SASEGT. This CDR3 is built from 13 residues. V gave up 2 bases and J gave up 6 bases; unmatched junction bases: 4. The DNA for the CDR3 is TGTGCCAGCAGTGAAAAAGGCGGGGGCGAGCAGTACGTC. The encoded protein is CASSEKGGGEQYV.

This clonotype was found a few times. The chain carries TRBV7-2 and TRBJ2-5; D may be TRBD1 or TRBD2 (5 bases each). The CDR3 sequence is 17 residues long. Trimming removed 4 bases from V and 0 bases from J, with 18 bases in between. Germline CDR1 is SGHTA and CDR2 is FQGNSA. The CDR3 is CASSSYSGPIYQETQYF. In DNA form, the CDR3 reads TGTGCCAGCAGCTCCTATTCGGGGCCCATATACCAAGAGACCCAGTACTTC.

The chain uses TRBV7-6 and TRBJ1-4, with D unresolved. V was clipped by 3 bases and J by 1 base, with 9 bases between them. This CDR3 is built from 15 residues. The V gene's germline CDR1 is SGHVS and CDR2 FNYEAQ. CDR3 coding DNA: TGTGCCAGCAGCTTGGTTGAGGGAACTAATGAAAAACTGTTTTTT. It encodes CASSLVEGTNEKLFF.

The chain couples TRBV19 to TRBJ1-1; D possibly corresponds to TRBD1 (5 bases). The CDR3 loop spans 13 amino acids. Germline CDR1 and CDR2: LNHDA and SQIVND (reference sequence). V lost 3 bases and J lost 5, with 10 bases in between. The CDR3 sequence: CASSMARGTEAFF. CDR3 nucleotides: TGTGCCAGTAGTATGGCCCGGGGGACTGAAGCTTTCTTT.

The gene calls are TRBV9 and TRBJ2-3; a possible D gene is TRBD1 (6 bases). Germline-derived CDR1 and CDR2 are SGDLS and YYNGEE. The germline V and J ends were trimmed by 3 bases and 6 bases, with 14 bases remaining between them. The CDR3 length is 14 residues. CDR3 loop: CASSDAGTKDTQYF. In DNA, the CDR3 is TGTGCCAGCAGCGATGCAGGGACAAAGGATACGCAGTATTTT. Based on the CDR3 plus reference TRBV9 and TRBJ2-3, the full variable domain is DSGVTQTPKHLITATGQRVTLRCSPRSGDLSVYWYQQSLDQGLQFLIQYYNGEERAKGNILERFSAQQFPDLHSELNLSSLELGDSALYFCASSDAGTKDTQYFGPGTRLTVL.

Remarks on this clonotype: A junction boundary mismatches the germline segment, possibly from a read error. The V and J genes are TRBV6-6 and TRBJ1-2, with D possibly being TRBD1 (5 bases). This CDR3 is 12 amino acids long. From germline, CDR1 is MNHNY and CDR2 SVGAGI (reference sequence). The CDR3 bases are TGTGCCGGCAGTTCGGACACTTATGGCTACACCTTC. Its translation: CAGSSDTYGYTF.

This clonotype was seen more than once but under ten times. V is TRBV12-3 or TRBV12-4 and J is TRBJ2-2; 7 bases map to TRBD1. The V and J ends lost 7 bases and 7 bases, in that order; junction bases with no gene match: 6. This CDR3 comprises 13 residues. CDR3 sequence (DNA): TGTGCCAGCACCCACAGGGGTGGCGGGGAGCTGTTTTTT. Translated: CASTHRGGGELFF.

This clonotype was seen many times. The V call is TRBV29-1, the J call TRBJ2-7, with D possibly matching TRBD1 (5 bases). V was clipped by 3 bases and J by 5 bases, with 11 bases between them. CDR3 length equals 12 residues. Germline CDR1 SQVTM, CDR2 ANQGSEA. CDR3 nucleotides: TGCAGCGTTGAGGGGCAGGGTGACGAGCAGTACTTC. Amino acid sequence: CSVEGQGDEQYF.

This clonotype was counted many times. This chain links TRBV5-1 with TRBJ2-7; D may be TRBD1 (6 bases). In germline, CDR1 is SGHRS, CDR2 YFSETQ. The CDR3 is made up of 14 amino acids. Trimming took off 0 bases at V and 2 bases at J, with 9 bases between the two ends. Written as DNA, the CDR3 is TGCGCCAGCAGCTTGGACAGGGCCGCCTACGAGCAGTACTTC. Protein sequence: CASSLDRAAYEQYF.

The chain links TRBV20-1 to TRBJ1-5; 10 bases are shared with TRBD1. CDR1 DFQATT and CDR2 SNEGSKA come from the germline V gene (reference sequence). CDR3 length equals 14 residues. V shed 3 bases, J shed 1 base, and the junction held 0 bases outside the gene matches. The CDR3 DNA reads TGCAGTGCTAGGACAGGGGGCAGCAATCAGCCCCAGCATTTT. Its protein is CSARTGGSNQPQHF.

This clonotype occurred many times. This chain uses TRBV19 with TRBJ2-5; 12 bases align to TRBD2. Germline lookup yields CDR1 LNHDA and CDR2 SQIVND (reference sequence). J lost 4 bases, V lost 5 bases, and 17 bases had no gene match. CDR3 length: 19 residues. The CDR3 nucleotides read TGTGCCAGTAGTGCCAGGCCCCCCGGACTAGCGGGGTTCAGAGAGACCCAGTACTTC. This encodes CASSARPPGLAGFRETQYF.

This clonotype was seen many times. CDR3 coding DNA: TGTGCTAGTGGTTTGTCAACGACGACTGGCACAGATACGCAGTATTTT. Residues: CASGLSTTTGTDTQYF. V usage is TRBV12-5 and J usage is TRBJ2-3; D remains unclear. The CDR3 has 16 amino acids. CDR1 LGHNT and CDR2 FRNRAP come from the germline V gene. Trimming left V 2 bases short and J 1 base short, with 13 bases between.

Many counts were recorded for this clonotype. The gene calls are TRBV24-1 and TRBJ2-1; 13 nucleotides line up with TRBD2. With V trimmed by 1 base and J by 0 bases, 2 bases remained unmatched. Germline V gene sequence: CDR1 KGHDR, CDR2 SFDVKD. The CDR3 extends over 18 amino acids. This CDR3 is CATSDLTSGGASYNEQFF. For the CDR3, the DNA is TGTGCCACCAGTGATTTAACTAGCGGGGGGGCCTCCTACAATGAGCAGTTCTTC.

The table lists this clonotype with many counts. The chain couples TRBV10-3 to TRBJ2-6; TRBD1 or TRBD2 may be the D gene (5 bases each). The CDR3 sequence is 15 residues long. In germline, CDR1 is ENHRY, CDR2 SYGVKD. With 6 bases removed from V and 0 bases from J, the gap between germline ends came to 9 bases. CDR3: CAIRTGTSGANVLTF. Here the CDR3 DNA reads TGTGCCATCAGGACGGGGACCTCTGGGGCCAACGTCCTGACTTTC.

Ten or more counts support this clonotype. This chain uses TRBV6-2 or TRBV6-3 with TRBJ2-4; 9 positions match TRBD1. V dropped 2 bases and J dropped 8; count of bases not matched to a gene: 10. Per germline, CDR1 MNHEY and CDR2 SVGEGT. The CDR3 covers 16 residues. In DNA form, the CDR3 reads TGTGCCAGCAGTTACGGTCCGGGACAGGGATTAGACATTCAGTACTTC. Protein: CASSYGPGQGLDIQYF.

The chain carries TRBV5-1 and TRBJ2-2, with a tentative D call TRBD1 (6 bases). This CDR3 is 16 amino acids long. Germline V gene lookup returns CDR1 SGHRS and CDR2 YFSETQ. The germline V and J ends were trimmed by 4 bases and 0 bases, with 13 bases remaining between them. CDR3 residues: CASSPRTESNTGELFF. Here the CDR3 DNA reads TGCGCCAGCAGCCCACGGACAGAATCGAACACCGGGGAGCTGTTTTTT.

This clonotype occurred once. The chain has TRBV29-1 and TRBJ2-1; D is perhaps TRBD2 (5 bases). The CDR3 is made up of 14 amino acids. Germline V gives CDR1 SQVTM, CDR2 ANQGSEA. V lost 4 bases and J 5 bases, leaving 15 bases between the germline ends. CDR3 sequence reads: CSVARGRRDNEQFF. The DNA of the CDR3 is TGCAGCGTTGCTCGGGGAAGGCGTGACAATGAGCAGTTCTTC.

Ten or more counts support this clonotype. The V call is TRBV20-1, the J call TRBJ1-6, with D possibly being TRBD1 (6 bases). Germline assignment: CDR1 DFQATT and CDR2 SNEGSKA (reference sequence). V was clipped by 3 bases and J by 6 bases, with 12 bases between them. The CDR3 length is 14 residues. The CDR3 region is CSARAGGGNSPLHF. DNA for the CDR3: TGCAGTGCTAGGGCCGGGGGCGGTAATTCACCCCTCCACTTT.

This clonotype was recorded at least ten times. Written as DNA, the CDR3 is TGTGCCAGCAGTCGGCTCTCTGGGGCCAACGTCCTGACTTTC. Protein: CASSRLSGANVLTF. The genes are TRBV6-2 or TRBV6-3 and TRBJ2-6, with D unclear. Germline V gene sequence: CDR1 MNHEY, CDR2 SVGEGT. The CDR3 totals 14 residues. The germline V and J ends were trimmed by 5 bases and 0 bases, with 5 bases remaining between them.

This rearrangement joins TRBV5-4 to TRBJ2-7; perhaps TRBD2 as D (6 bases). CDR1 SGHNT and CDR2 YYREEE come from the germline V gene (reference sequence). Deletions cut 3 bases from V and 7 bases from J, with 11 bases between. The CDR3 length is 12 residues. CDR3 coding DNA: TGTGCCAGCAGCTGGGACTTGGGGGAGCAGTACTTC. This gives the protein CASSWDLGEQYF.

This clonotype has ten or more counts. The chain couples TRBV12-3 or TRBV12-4 to TRBJ2-2; D remains ambiguous. Trimming removed 2 bases from V and 7 bases from J, with 11 bases in between. The CDR3 runs to 14 residues. CDR3 in amino acids: CASSLITVFGELFF. The CDR3 DNA sequence: TGTGCCAGCAGTTTAATTACGGTTTTCGGGGAGCTGTTTTTT.

A few counts support this clonotype. This chain connects TRBV4-3 to TRBJ1-2; D might be TRBD1 (5 bases). Germline CDR1 and CDR2: LGHNA and YSLEER. The V gene lost 0 bases and the J gene lost 2 bases, with 10 bases spanning the gap. This CDR3 region has 15 residues. CDR3 region: CASSQDLGLNYGYTF. The CDR3 region has the DNA TGCGCCAGCAGCCAAGACCTGGGACTCAACTATGGCTACACCTTC.

The chain links TRBV7-8 to TRBJ1-2; unclear D gene. V was shortened by 5 bases and J by 0 bases, with 10 bases between the two germline ends. CDR1 and CDR2 from the germline V gene are SGHVS and FQNEAQ. This CDR3 comprises 14 residues. The CDR3 region is CASSVNRANYGYTF. The DNA for the CDR3 is TGTGCCAGCAGCGTTAACAGAGCTAACTATGGCTACACCTTC.

The chain has TRBV6-5 and TRBJ1-6; no firm D call. Germline V CDR1 and CDR2: MNHEY, SVGAGI. Trimming removed 4 bases at V and 8 bases at J, with 9 bases between. The CDR3 totals 13 residues. In DNA, the CDR3 is TGTGCCAGCAGTTCTTTGCCGGATTCACCCCTCCACTTT. Encoded protein: CASSSLPDSPLHF.

The chain recombines TRBV3-2 with TRBJ2-1; whether TRBD1, the table's D call, matches the DNA was not checked. TRBV3-2 is termed a pseudogene. The CDR3 consists of 16 residues. The CDR3 nucleotides are TGTGCCAGCAGCCTTATGGGACATTCTCTAAGGAATGAGCAGTTCTTC. Its translation: CASSLMGHSLRNEQFF.

This chain links TRBV5-1 with TRBJ2-7; possible D gene TRBD2, 5 bases. The germline V gene encodes CDR1 SGHRS and CDR2 YFSETQ. This CDR3 is built from 13 residues. Trimming shortened V by 4 bases and J by 2 bases, and 10 bases separated the two germline ends. The CDR3: CASSIRDPYEQYF. The CDR3, as DNA: TGCGCCAGCAGCATCCGGGATCCCTACGAGCAGTACTTC.